What follows describes a single T cell receptor beta chain. The sample comes from a study of T-cell memory formation after mild COVID-19. Using its own MiXCR run on the 5' RACE reads, TCRdb lists one record per CDR3 protein. This table holds approximately 340,000 distinct CDR3 sequences, approximately 15% found once. This TCR was recovered from a man aged 18 to 29 who had mild COVID-19 (a few samples of this study predate the infection). Cell type and time point are not known. The sequenced material came from PBMCs or a T cell subset sorted from them (not recorded which).

The CDR3 here is CASSYQGEQFF. The CDR3 DNA sequence: TGTGCCAGCAGCTATCAAGGTGAGCAGTTCTTC. This sequence joins TRBV7-9 and TRBJ2-1; D call uncertain. Trimming shortened V by 4 bases and J by 9 bases, and 7 bases separated the two germline ends. The germline CDR1 and CDR2 sequences are SEHNR and FQNEAQ (reference sequence). This CDR3 has 11 residues.